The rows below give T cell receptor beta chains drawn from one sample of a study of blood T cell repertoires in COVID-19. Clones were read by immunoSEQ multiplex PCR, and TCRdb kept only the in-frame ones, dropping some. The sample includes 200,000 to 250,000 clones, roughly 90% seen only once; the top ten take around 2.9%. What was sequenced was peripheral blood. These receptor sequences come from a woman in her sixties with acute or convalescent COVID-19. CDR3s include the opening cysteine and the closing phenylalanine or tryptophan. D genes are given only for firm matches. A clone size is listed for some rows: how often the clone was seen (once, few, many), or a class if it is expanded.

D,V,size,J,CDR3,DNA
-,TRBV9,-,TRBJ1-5,CASSVGDRSAGQPQHF,TGTGCCAGCAGCGTAGGTGACAGGTCCGCGGGTCAGCCCCAGCATTTT
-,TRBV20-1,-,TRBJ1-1,CSAGGVSEAFF,TGCAGTGCTGGAGGCGTAAGCGAAGCTTTCTTT
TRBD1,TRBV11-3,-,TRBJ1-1,CASSWDRNTEAFF,TGTGCCAGCAGCTGGGACAGGAACACTGAAGCTTTCTTT
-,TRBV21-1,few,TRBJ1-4,CASSPRGPVDEKLFF,TGTGCCAGCAGCCCGCGGGGCCCAGTGGATGAAAAACTGTTTTTT
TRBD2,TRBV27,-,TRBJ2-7,CASSLYPRTSGYEQYF,TGTGCCAGCAGTCTATACCCTCGGACTAGCGGCTACGAGCAGTACTTC
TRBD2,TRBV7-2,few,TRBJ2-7,CASSLAGTSGSYEQYF,TGTGCCAGCAGCTTAGCCGGGACTAGCGGGAGCTACGAGCAGTACTTC
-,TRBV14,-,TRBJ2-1,CASSQDRVSGYNEQFF,TGTGCCAGCAGCCAAGACAGGGTTTCGGGCTACAATGAGCAGTTCTTC
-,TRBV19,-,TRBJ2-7,CASSMTGSTTYEQYF,TGTGCCAGTAGTATGACCGGGAGTACAACCTACGAGCAGTACTTC
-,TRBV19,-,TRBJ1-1,CASSIVVGSNTEAFF,TGTGCCAGTAGTATAGTTGTCGGGTCGAACACTGAAGCTTTCTTT
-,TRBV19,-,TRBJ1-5,CASSILLGAEADQPQHF,TGTGCCAGTAGTATTCTCCTGGGGGCTGAGGCGGATCAGCCCCAGCATTTT
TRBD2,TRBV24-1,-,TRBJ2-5,CATRNILAGGQETQYF,TGTGCCACCAGGAACATCTTAGCGGGAGGGCAAGAGACCCAGTACTTC
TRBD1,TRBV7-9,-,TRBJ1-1,CASSFWGTGFFMMNTEAFF,TGTGCCAGCAGCTTTTGGGGGACAGGATTTTTTATGATGAACACTGAAGCTTTCTTT
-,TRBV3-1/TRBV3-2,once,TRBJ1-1,CASSQDRRGGTEAFF,TGTGCCAGCAGCCAAGATCGGCGGGGAGGCACTGAAGCTTTCTTT
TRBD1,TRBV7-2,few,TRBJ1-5,CASSAWTGGDQPQHF,TGTGCCAGCAGCGCCTGGACAGGGGGCGATCAGCCCCAGCATTTT
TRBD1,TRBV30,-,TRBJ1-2,CAWLTGNYGYTF,TGTGCCTGGTTGACAGGGAACTATGGCTACACCTTC
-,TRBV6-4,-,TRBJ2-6,CASSEQGRGGSGANVLTF,TGTGCCAGCAGTGAACAGGGTCGTGGGGGCTCCGGGGCCAACGTCCTGACTTTC
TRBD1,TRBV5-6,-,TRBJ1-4,CASSGRGPINEKLFF,TGTGCCAGCAGCGGCAGGGGGCCGATAAATGAAAAACTGTTTTTT